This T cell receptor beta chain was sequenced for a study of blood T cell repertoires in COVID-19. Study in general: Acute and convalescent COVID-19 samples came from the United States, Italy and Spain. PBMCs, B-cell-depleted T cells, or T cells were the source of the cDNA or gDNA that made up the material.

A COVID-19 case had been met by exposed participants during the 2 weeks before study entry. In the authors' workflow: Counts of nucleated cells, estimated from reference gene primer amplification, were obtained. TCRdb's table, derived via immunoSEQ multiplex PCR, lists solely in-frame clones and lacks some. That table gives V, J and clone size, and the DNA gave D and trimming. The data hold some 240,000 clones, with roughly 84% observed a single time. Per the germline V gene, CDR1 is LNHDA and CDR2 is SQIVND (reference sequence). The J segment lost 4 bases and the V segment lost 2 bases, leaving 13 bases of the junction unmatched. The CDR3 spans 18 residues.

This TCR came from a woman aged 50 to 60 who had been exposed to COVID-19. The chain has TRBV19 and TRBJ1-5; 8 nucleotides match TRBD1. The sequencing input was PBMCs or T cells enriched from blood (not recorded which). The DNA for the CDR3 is TGTGCCAGTAGTATATTCGGGCCCAGGGGGCAGAAAAATCAGCCCCAGCATTTT. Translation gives CASSIFGPRGQKNQPQHF.